This T cell receptor (beta chain) came from a study of post-analysis software for immune sequencing data. Looking at the study overall: There were relapsing-remitting, secondary progressive and progressive-relapsing multiple sclerosis among the disease courses included.

This clonotype was found a few times. Its cognate antigen is unknown. CDR1 and CDR2 from the germline V gene are SGDLS and YYNGEE. The CDR3 totals 15 residues. The V and J ends lost 4 bases and 6 bases respectively, with 18 bases between them. Study-level results: Same-batch preparations were strongly co-clustered by F measure. Normalized Chao1 diversity was significantly lower in multiple sclerosis patients than in controls. When patients were compared with controls, four or five TRBV segments were more frequent, TRBV5-6, TRBV5-1 and TRBV20-1 among them.

Carried by the TCR beta cDNA libraries were unique molecular identifiers. T cells, about 0.9 to 10 million of them, yielded roughly 550,000 cDNA molecules. TCRdb processed the PCR reads anew with MiXCR; each CDR3 protein has one entry. The table lists about 770,000 distinct CDR3 sequences, about 43% of them singletons, with just under 5% in the top ten. The chain carries TRBV9 and TRBJ2-3; D assignment may be TRBD1 or TRBD2 (5 bases each). The clonotype originates from a girl between 10 and 17 years old with multiple sclerosis. Sequenced sample: blood. This CDR3 is CASSPRDPASDTQYF. DNA for the CDR3: TGTGCCAGCAGCCCCCGGGACCCCGCGTCGGATACGCAGTATTTT.